This paragraph covers one T cell receptor (beta chain) sequence. The antigen remains undetermined. Libraries were prepared by immunoSEQ multiplex PCR; TCRdb keeps only in-frame clonotypes and omits some of them. The sample holds fewer than 200,000 clones, 85% seen once. The length of the CDR3 is 14 residues. V dropped 5 bases and J dropped 4 bases, with 13 bases sitting between them. The germline V gene encodes CDR1 SSHAT and CDR2 FNYEAQ (reference sequence). The data stem from a study of cytomegalovirus exposure and HLA in healthy donors. Study information: The roughly 130 validation repertoires used the same platform as the 600 to 750 first-cohort repertoires (as reported by a later analysis). Notes on the study in general: While the bulk of TCR sequences proved rare, some public TCRs turned up in many donors. In vitro, a few CMV-associated chains proved specific for CMV antigens.

Separate from the roughly 670-subject first cohort, the approximately 120-subject validation cohort was the one that the donors belonged to. The chain recombines TRBV7-7 with TRBJ2-3; D possibly corresponds to TRBD2 (6 bases). The material sequenced was PBMCs. The clonotype was recovered from a man between 18 and 35 years old in good health and CMV-seropositive. The CDR3 sequence is CASSRSWGADTQYF. CDR3 in DNA: TGTGCCAGCAGCCGATCGTGGGGGGCAGATACGCAGTATTTT.